This TCR beta chain was recorded in a study of T-cell memory formation after mild COVID-19. Notes on this clonotype: Its target is unknown.

Study results and caveats: Prior to infection, memory already included some responding clones, suggesting cross-reactive memory joined.

This CDR3 contains 13 residues. Trimming stripped 1 base from V and 11 bases from J, with 9 bases between. Germline-derived CDR1 and CDR2 are SGHTA and FQGNSA. TCRdb itself ran the 5' RACE reads through MiXCR, one entry per CDR3 protein. The data contain roughly 300,000 distinct CDR3 sequences, 7% to 10% of them singletons. The sample taken for sequencing was PBMCs or a T cell subset sorted from them (not recorded which). This rearrangement joins TRBV7-2 to TRBJ1-6, with TRBD1 as a possible D gene (5 bases). The source of this sequence is a man aged 18 to 30 who had mild COVID-19 (a few samples of this study predate the infection). Cell type and time point are not known. The CDR3 loop is CASSLGWGAPLHF. The CDR3 bases are TGTGCCAGCAGCTTAGGGTGGGGGGCACCCCTCCACTTT.